This T cell receptor (beta chain) was sequenced in a study of vaccination and CD4 T cells after COVID-19. The wider study: Median time from COVID diagnosis to post-COVID sampling was 101 days (35 to 161). In culture, cells were exposed to overlapping spike peptides from SARS-CoV-2, HCoV-NL63, HCoV-OC43 and HCoV-229E.

Sequencing of cultured CD4+ T cell DNA used the Oncomine TCR Beta short-read assay. Cultures of CD4+ T cells served as the source for extracting genomic DNA. TCRdb reprocessed the PCR reads with MiXCR, giving one entry per CDR3 protein. Of more than 9,000 distinct CDR3 sequences in the sample, roughly 44% were seen once. The treatment is: roughly 10-day PBMC culture with coronavirus spike peptide pools or control peptides (ViraFEST assay). Culture conditions combined around 2 million PBMCs per well with 9.5 to 10 IU/ml IL-2 and roughly 9.1 ug/ml peptide pools. About this clonotype: The antigen is not known.

Germline-derived CDR1 and CDR2 are SGHDN and FVKESK. Unmatched junction bases numbered 16, after V lost 4 bases and J lost 9 bases. The CDR3 runs to 17 residues. This specimen consisted of cultured CD4+ T cells from blood, obtained after SARS-CoV-2 vaccination. The TCR sequence derives from a human donor with COVID-19. The chain joins TRBV14 to TRBJ2-4; 9 bases fit TRBD2. The CDR3 nucleotides are TGTGCCAGCAGCCCTTCCAGTGGCGGGGGGGCTGAGGCCATTCAGTACTTC. This encodes CASSPSSGGGAEAIQYF.